This TCR beta chain is drawn from a study of blood T cell repertoires in COVID-19. Across the study: Samples taken during acute and convalescent COVID-19 were collected in the United States, Italy and Spain. The cDNA or gDNA used as material had been derived from T cells, B-cell-depleted T cells, or PBMCs.

Original processing methods: Estimates of nucleated cell counts were drawn from the amplification of reference gene primers. The table came from immunoSEQ multiplex PCR; TCRdb's copy has only in-frame clones and leaves some out. The V and J calls and the clone size are those of that table, but D and trimming were determined from the DNA. The repertoire holds about 220,000 clones, with around 80% as singletons. This CDR3 region has 13 residues. J lost 5 bases, V lost 6 bases, and 4 bases had no gene match. Germline assignment: CDR1 SNHLY and CDR2 FYNNEI. The chain carries TRBV2 and TRBJ2-5, with TRBD1 matching over 9 bases. The material sequenced was peripheral blood. The sequence came from a middle-aged man with active or convalescent COVID-19. Here the CDR3 DNA reads TGTGCCAGCAGCACCGGGACAGGGGAGACCCAGTACTTC. This gives the protein CASSTGTGETQYF.